Listed here are 7 T cell receptor beta chains from one sample, sequenced in a study of blood T cell repertoires in COVID-19. The method was immunoSEQ multiplex PCR; TCRdb's version includes in-frame clones alone and lacks a portion of them. The sample consists of about 250,000 clones, roughly 88% of them appearing once. The source material was peripheral blood. The receptor set was obtained from a woman in her 30s with COVID-19, enrolled during active disease.

The rearrangement joins TRBV30 to TRBJ1-1; TRBD1 matches at 9 bases. This CDR3 has 14 amino acids. The ends lost 5 bases at V and 4 bases at J; junction bases unmatched: 8. CDR1 and CDR2 from the germline V gene are GTSNPN and SVGIG (reference sequence). CDR3 nucleotide sequence: TGTGCCTGGTTAAACAGGGGGCGAGGCACTGAAGCTTTCTTT. It translates to CAWLNRGRGTEAFF.

This chain uses TRBV24-1 with TRBJ1-2; D perhaps matches TRBD1 (6 bases). The CDR3 has 11 residues. Germline-derived CDR1 and CDR2 are KGHDR and SFDVKD. V dropped 9 bases and J dropped 8 bases, with 12 bases sitting between them. CDR3: CATVGGGGYTF. CDR3 sequence (DNA): TGTGCCACCGTGGGAGGGGGAGGCTACACCTTC.

The chain carries TRBV10-1 and TRBJ1-1; tentatively, D is TRBD1 (6 bases). This CDR3 is built from 16 residues. The V end lost 1 base, the J end lost 0 bases, and 12 bases lay between the germline ends. Per germline, CDR1 WNHNN and CDR2 SYGVQD (reference sequence). The DNA for the CDR3 is TGCGCCAGCAGTGAGTTCGGACAGATTATGAACACTGAAGCTTTCTTT. Residues: CASSEFGQIMNTEAFF.

V is TRBV7-6 and J is TRBJ2-1; D may be TRBD2 (6 bases). There are 16 residues in the CDR3. Between the trimmed V and J ends, which lost 2 bases and 2 bases, there was a span of 13 bases. Germline values: CDR1 SGHVS, CDR2 FNYEAQ. For the CDR3, the DNA is TGTGCCAGCAGCTTATTCCCAAGCGGGCCCTACAATGAGCAGTTCTTC. Translation gives CASSLFPSGPYNEQFF.

This clone turned up a few times. The chain recombines TRBV6-2 or TRBV6-3 with TRBJ2-6; 7 nucleotides align to TRBD2. The V and J ends lost 4 bases and 1 base, in that order; junction bases with no gene match: 7. Germline assignment: CDR1 MNHEY and CDR2 SVGEGT. This CDR3 is 17 amino acids long. The CDR3 protein is CASSSGGSASGANVLTF. In DNA, the CDR3 is TGTGCCAGCAGTTCCGGCGGGAGTGCGTCTGGGGCCAACGTCCTGACTTTC.

This clone appeared a single time. The gene calls are TRBV28 and TRBJ2-7; D might be TRBD2 (5 bases). The CDR3 has 13 amino acids. The ends were cut back, 2 bases at V and 7 bases at J, with 12 bases in the middle. Germline lookup yields CDR1 MDHEN and CDR2 SYDVKM. The DNA for the CDR3 is TGTGCCAGCAGTTTAGGAGGCGTGAGGGAGCAGTACGTC. Protein: CASSLGGVREQYV.

CDR3 amino acids: CASLLADNTDTQYF. The CDR3 nucleotides are TGTGCCAGTCTCCTAGCGGATAACACAGATACGCAGTATTTT. The gene calls are TRBV2 and TRBJ2-3; the match to TRBD2 covers 7 bases. This CDR3 comprises 14 residues. Germline lookup yields CDR1 SNHLY and CDR2 FYNNEI. J lost 2 bases, V lost 9 bases, and 8 bases had no gene match.